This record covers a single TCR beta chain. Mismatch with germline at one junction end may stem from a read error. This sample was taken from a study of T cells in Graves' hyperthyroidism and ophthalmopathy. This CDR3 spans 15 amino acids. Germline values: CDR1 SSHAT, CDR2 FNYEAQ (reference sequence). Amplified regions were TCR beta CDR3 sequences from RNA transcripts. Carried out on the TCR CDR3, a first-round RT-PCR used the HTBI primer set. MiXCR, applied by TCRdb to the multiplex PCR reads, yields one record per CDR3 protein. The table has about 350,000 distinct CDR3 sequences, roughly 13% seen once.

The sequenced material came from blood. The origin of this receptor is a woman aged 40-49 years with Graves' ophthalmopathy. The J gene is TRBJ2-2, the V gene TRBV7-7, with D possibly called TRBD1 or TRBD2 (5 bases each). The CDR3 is CASSPVAGAAGELFF. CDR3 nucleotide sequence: TGTGCTAGCAGCCCCGTGGCCGGGGCAGCCGGGGAGCTGTTTTTT. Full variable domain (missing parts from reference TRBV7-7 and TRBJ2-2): GAGVSQSPRYKVTKRGQDVTLRCDPISSHATLYWYQQALGQGPEFLTYFNYEAQPDKSGLPSDRFSAERPEGSISTLTIQRTEQRDSAMYRCASSPVAGAAGELFFGEGSRLTVL.